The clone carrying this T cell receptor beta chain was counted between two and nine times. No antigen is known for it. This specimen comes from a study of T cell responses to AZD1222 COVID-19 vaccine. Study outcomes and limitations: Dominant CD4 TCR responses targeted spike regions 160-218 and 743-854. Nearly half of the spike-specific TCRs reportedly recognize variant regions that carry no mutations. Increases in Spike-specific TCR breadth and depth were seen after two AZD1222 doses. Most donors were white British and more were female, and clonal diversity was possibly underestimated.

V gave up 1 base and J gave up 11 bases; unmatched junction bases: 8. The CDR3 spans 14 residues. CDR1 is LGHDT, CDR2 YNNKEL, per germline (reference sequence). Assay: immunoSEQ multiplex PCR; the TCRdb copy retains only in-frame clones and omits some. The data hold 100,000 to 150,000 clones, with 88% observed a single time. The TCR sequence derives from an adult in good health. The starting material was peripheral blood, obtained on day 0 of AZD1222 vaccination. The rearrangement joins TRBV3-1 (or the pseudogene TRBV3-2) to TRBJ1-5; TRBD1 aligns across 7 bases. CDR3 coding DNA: TGTGCCAGCAGCCAAGGTGGACAGGATCGGGCCCAGCATTTT. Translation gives CASSQGGQDRAQHF.